This T cell receptor beta chain was identified during a study of OX40 agonist ivuxolimab in advanced cancers. Comment on this clone: No antigen is known for it.

The sampling schedule covered blood at baseline, cycle 4 day 1, and cycle 7 day 1. Some clones are missing from TCRdb's copy, which holds only in-frame ones; the method was immunoSEQ multiplex PCR. The table lists nearly 80,000 clones, roughly 88% of them singletons. The study, taken as a whole, reports: Patients who responded partially at 0.1-3.0 mg/kg showed clonal expansion ranking among the lowest.

The sequencing used CD4+ or CD8+ T cells sorted from blood, collected in a trial of the OX40 agonist ivuxolimab. The TCR comes from an adult with an advanced solid tumor such as melanoma, head and neck, liver or kidney cancer.

The CDR3 nucleotides are TGTGCCAGCAGCGCATTACAGGGCTCTGGGGCCAACGTCCTGACTTTC. This encodes CASSALQGSGANVLTF. The chain uses TRBV11-2 and TRBJ2-6; the D gene is possibly TRBD1 (6 bases). The length of the CDR3 is 16 residues. The V end was cut by 5 bases, the J end by 0 bases, with 11 bases between. In germline, CDR1 is SGHAT, CDR2 FQNNGV. Drawing the rest from reference TRBV11-2 and TRBJ2-6, the complete variable domain is EAGVAQSPRYKIIEKRQSVAFWCNPISGHATLYWYQQILGQGPKLLIQFQNNGVVDDSQLPKDRFSAERLKGVDSTLKIQPAKLEDSAVYLCASSALQGSGANVLTFGAGSRLTVL.